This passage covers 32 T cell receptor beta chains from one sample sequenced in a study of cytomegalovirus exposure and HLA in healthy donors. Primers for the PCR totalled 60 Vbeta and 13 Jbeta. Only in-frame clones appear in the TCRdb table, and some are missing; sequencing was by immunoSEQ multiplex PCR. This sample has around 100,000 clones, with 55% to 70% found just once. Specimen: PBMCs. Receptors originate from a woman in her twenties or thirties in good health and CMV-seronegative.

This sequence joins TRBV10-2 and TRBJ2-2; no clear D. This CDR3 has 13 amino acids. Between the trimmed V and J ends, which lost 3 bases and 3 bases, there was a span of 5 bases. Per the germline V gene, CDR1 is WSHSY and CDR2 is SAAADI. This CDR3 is CASSERDTGELFF. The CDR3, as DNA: TGCGCCAGCAGTGAACGAGACACCGGGGAGCTGTTTTTT.

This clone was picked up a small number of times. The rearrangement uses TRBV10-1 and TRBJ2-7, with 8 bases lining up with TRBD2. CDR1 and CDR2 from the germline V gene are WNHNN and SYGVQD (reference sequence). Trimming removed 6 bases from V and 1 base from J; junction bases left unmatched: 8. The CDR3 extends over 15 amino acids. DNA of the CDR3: TGCGCCAGCAGGGGGGGGACTAGGAATTCCTACGAGCAGTACTTC. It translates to CASRGGTRNSYEQYF.

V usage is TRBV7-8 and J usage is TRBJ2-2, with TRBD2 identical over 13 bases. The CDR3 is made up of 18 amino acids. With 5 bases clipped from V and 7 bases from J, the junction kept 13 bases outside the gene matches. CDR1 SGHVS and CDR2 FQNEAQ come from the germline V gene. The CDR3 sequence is CASSLGWTSGRGVGELFF. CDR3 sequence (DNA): TGTGCCAGCAGCCTTGGATGGACTAGCGGGAGAGGAGTCGGGGAGCTGTTTTTT.

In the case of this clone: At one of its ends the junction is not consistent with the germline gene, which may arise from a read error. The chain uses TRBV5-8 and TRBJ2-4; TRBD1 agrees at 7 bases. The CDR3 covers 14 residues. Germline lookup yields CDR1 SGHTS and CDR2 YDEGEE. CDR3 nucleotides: TGTGTCAGCAGCTTCAGGGGGGCCAAAAACATTCAGTACTTC. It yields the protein CVSSFRGAKNIQYF.

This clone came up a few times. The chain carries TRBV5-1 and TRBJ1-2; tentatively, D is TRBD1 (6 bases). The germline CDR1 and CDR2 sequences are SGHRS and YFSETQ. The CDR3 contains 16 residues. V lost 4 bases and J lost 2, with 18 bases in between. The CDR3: CASSPDSNRVNYGYTF. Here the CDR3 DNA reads TGCGCCAGCAGCCCGGACAGTAACCGAGTAAACTATGGCTACACCTTC.

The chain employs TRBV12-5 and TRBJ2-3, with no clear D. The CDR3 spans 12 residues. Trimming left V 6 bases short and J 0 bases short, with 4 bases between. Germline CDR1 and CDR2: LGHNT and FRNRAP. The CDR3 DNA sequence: TGTGCTAGTGGCTTTAGCACAGATACGCAGTATTTT. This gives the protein CASGFSTDTQYF.

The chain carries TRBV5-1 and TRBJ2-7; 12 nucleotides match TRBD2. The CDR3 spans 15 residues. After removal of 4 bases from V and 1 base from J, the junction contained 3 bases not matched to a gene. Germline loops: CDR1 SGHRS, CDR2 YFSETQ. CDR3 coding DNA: TGCGCCAGCAGCGTAACTAGCGGGAGGTCCTACGAGCAGTACTTC. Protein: CASSVTSGRSYEQYF.

The CDR3 spells CASRARDLNTEAFF. CDR3 sequence (DNA): TGTGCCAGTAGAGCCAGGGACTTGAACACTGAAGCTTTCTTT. The chain recombines TRBV19 with TRBJ1-1; perhaps TRBD1 as D (5 bases). The V end was cut by 6 bases, the J end by 0 bases, with 11 bases between. In germline, CDR1 is LNHDA, CDR2 SQIVND (reference sequence). This CDR3 spans 14 amino acids.

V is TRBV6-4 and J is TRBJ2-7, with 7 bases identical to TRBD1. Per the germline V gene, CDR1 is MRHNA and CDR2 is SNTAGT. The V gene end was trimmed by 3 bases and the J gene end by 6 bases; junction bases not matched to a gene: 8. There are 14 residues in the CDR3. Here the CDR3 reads CASSENRGKGEQYF. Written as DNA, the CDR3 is TGTGCCAGCAGTGAGAACAGGGGCAAAGGCGAGCAGTACTTC.

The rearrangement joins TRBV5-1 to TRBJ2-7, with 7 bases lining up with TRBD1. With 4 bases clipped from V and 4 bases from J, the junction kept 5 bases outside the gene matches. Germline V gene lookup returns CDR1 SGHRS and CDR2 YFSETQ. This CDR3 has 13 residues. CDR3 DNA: TGCGCCAGCAGCCCGACAGGGAAATACGAGCAGTACTTC. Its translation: CASSPTGKYEQYF.

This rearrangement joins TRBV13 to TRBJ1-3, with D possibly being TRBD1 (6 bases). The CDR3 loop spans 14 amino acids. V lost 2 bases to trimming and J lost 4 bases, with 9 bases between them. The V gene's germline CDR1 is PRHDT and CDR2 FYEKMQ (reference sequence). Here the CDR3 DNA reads TGTGCCAGCAGCTTAACAGGGTCGGGAAACACCATATATTTT. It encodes CASSLTGSGNTIYF.

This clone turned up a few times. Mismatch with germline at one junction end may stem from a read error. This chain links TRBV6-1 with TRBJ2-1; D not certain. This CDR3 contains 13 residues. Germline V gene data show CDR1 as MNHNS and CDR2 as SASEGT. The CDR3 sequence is CASSENSHNEQFF. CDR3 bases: TGTGCCAGCAGTGAAAACTCCCACAATGAGCAGTTCTTC.

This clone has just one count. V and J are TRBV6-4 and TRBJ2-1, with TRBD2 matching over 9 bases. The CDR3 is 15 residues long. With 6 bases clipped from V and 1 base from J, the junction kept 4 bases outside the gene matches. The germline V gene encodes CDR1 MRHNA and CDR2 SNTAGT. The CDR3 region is CASRALAGSYNEQFF. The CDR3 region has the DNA TGTGCCAGCAGAGCACTAGCGGGTTCCTACAATGAGCAGTTCTTC.

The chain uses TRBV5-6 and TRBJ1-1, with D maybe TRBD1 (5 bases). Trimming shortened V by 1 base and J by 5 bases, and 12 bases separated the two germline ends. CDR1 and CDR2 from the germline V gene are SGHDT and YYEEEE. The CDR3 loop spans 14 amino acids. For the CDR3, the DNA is TGTGCCAGCAGCTTGCCAGGGCGGGAAACTGAAGCTTTCTTT. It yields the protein CASSLPGRETEAFF.

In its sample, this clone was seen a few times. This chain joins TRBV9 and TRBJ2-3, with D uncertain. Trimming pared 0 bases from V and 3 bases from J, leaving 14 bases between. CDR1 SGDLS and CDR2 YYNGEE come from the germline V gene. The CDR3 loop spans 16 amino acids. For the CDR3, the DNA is TGTGCCAGCAGCGTAGGACTGGAACTATTGACAGATACGCAGTATTTT. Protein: CASSVGLELLTDTQYF.

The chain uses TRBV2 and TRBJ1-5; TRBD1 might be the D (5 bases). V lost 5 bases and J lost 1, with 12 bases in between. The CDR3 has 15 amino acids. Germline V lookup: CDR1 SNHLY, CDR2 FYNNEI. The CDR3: CASSPRRGSNQPQHF. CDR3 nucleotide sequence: TGTGCCAGCAGTCCACGCCGGGGGAGCAATCAGCCCCAGCATTTT.

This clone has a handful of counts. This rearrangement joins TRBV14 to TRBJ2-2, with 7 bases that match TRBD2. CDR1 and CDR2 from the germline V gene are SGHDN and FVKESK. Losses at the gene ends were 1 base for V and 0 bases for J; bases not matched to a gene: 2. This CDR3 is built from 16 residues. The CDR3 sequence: CASSQVLAANTGELFF. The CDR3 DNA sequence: TGTGCCAGCAGCCAAGTGCTAGCGGCGAACACCGGGGAGCTGTTTTTT.

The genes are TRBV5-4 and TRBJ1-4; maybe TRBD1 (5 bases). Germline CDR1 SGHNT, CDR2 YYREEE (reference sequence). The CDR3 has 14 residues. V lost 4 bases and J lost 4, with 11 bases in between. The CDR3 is CASSLQGGNEKLFF. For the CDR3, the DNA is TGTGCCAGCAGCCTGCAGGGTGGTAATGAAAAACTGTTTTTT. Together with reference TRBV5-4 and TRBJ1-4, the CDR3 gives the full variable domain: ETGVTQSPTHLIKTRGQQVTLRCSSQSGHNTVSWYQQALGQGPQFIFQYYREEENGRGNFPPRFSGLQFPNYSSELNVNALELDDSALYLCASSLQGGNEKLFFGSGTQLSVL.

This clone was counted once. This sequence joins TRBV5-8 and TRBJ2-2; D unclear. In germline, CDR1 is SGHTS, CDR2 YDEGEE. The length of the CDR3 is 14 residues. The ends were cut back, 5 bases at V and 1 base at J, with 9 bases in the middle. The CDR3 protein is CASRLHQNTGELFF. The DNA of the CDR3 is TGTGCCAGCAGATTACACCAGAACACCGGGGAGCTGTTTTTT. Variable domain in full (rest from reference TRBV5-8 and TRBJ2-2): EAGVTQSPTHLIKTRGQQATLRCSPISGHTSVYWYQQALGLGLQFLLWYDEGEERNRGNFPPRFSGRQFPNYSSELNVNALELEDSALYLCASRLHQNTGELFFGEGSRLTVL.

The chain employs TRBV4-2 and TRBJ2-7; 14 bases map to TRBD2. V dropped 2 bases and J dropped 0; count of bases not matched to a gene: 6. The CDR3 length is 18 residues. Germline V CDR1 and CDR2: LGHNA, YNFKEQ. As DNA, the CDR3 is TGTGCCAGCAGCCAACTAGGACTAGCGGGGGGCGGCTCCTACGAGCAGTACTTC. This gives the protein CASSQLGLAGGGSYEQYF.

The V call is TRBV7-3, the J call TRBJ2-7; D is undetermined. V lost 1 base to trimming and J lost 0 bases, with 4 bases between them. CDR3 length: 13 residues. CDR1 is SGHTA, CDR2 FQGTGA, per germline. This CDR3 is CASSLSGSYEQYF. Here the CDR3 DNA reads TGTGCCAGCAGCTTAAGCGGCTCCTACGAGCAGTACTTC.

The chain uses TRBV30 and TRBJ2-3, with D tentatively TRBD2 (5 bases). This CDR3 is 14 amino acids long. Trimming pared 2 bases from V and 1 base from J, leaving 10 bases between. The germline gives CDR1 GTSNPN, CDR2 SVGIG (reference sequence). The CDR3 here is CAWSSGIGTDTQYF. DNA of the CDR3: TGTGCCTGGAGTTCGGGAATTGGCACAGATACGCAGTATTTT. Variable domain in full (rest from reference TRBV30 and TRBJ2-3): SQTIHQWPATLVQPVGSPLSLECTVEGTSNPNLYWYRQAAGRGLQLLFYSVGIGQISSEVPQNLSASRPQDRQFILSSKKLLLSDSGFYLCAWSSGIGTDTQYFGPGTRLTVL.

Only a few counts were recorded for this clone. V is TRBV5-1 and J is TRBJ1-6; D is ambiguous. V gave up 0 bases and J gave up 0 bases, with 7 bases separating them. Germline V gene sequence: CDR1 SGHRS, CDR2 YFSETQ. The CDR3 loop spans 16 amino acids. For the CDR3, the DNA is TGCGCCAGCAGCTTGGGAAGGAGCTCCTATAATTCACCCCTCCACTTT. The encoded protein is CASSLGRSSYNSPLHF.

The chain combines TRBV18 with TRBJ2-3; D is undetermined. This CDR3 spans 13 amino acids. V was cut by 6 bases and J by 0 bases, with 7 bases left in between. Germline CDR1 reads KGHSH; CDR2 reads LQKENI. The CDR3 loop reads CASSPGSTDTQYF. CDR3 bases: TGTGCCAGCTCCCCCGGGAGCACAGATACGCAGTATTTT. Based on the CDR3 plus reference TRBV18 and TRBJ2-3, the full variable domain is NAGVMQNPRHLVRRRGQEARLRCSPMKGHSHVYWYRQLPEEGLKFMVYLQKENIIDESGMPKERFSAEFPKEGPSILRIQQVVRGDSAAYFCASSPGSTDTQYFGPGTRLTVL.

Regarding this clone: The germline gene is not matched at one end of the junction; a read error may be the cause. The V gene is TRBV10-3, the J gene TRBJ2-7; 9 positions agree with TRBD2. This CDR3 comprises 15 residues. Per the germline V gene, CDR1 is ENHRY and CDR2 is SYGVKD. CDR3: CAISELASGKYEQYF. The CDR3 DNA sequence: TGTGCCATAAGTGAATTGGCTAGCGGGAAATACGAGCAGTACTTC.

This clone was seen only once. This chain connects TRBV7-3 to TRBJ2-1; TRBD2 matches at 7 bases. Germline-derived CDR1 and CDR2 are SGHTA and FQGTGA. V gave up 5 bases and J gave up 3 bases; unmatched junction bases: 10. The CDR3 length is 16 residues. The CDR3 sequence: CASSHDLADDYNEQFF. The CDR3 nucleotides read TGTGCCAGCAGCCACGACCTAGCGGACGACTACAATGAGCAGTTCTTC.

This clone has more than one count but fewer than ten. CDR3 loop: CAISESGQGYGYTF. The CDR3 DNA follows: TGTGCCATCAGTGAGTCTGGACAGGGGTATGGCTACACCTTC. V and J are TRBV10-3 and TRBJ1-2, with 9 positions matching TRBD1. V was pared by 0 bases and J by 5 bases, with 1 base of the junction left unmatched. The CDR3 is 14 residues long. Germline assignment: CDR1 ENHRY and CDR2 SYGVKD.

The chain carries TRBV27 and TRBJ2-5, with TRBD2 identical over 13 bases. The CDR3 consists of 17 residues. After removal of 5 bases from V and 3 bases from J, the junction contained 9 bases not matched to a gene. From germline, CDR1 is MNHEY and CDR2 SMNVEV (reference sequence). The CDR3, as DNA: TGTGCCAGCAGTGTCACCGGGACTAGCGGGGTAAAAGAGACCCAGTACTTC. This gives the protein CASSVTGTSGVKETQYF.

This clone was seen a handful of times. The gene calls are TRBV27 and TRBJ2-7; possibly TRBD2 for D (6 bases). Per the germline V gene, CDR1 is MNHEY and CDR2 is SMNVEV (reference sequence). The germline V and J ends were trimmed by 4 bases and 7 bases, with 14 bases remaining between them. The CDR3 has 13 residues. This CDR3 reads CASSSREGREQYF. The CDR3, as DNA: TGTGCCAGCAGTTCCCGGGAAGGGAGGGAGCAGTACTTC.

CDR3 DNA sequence: TGTGCCAGCAGCCCCTCCGGGACAGGGGGCTACGAGCAGTACTTC. This sequence encodes CASSPSGTGGYEQYF. V and J are TRBV28 and TRBJ2-7, with 11 nucleotides matching TRBD1. The germline gives CDR1 MDHEN, CDR2 SYDVKM. The ends lost 6 bases at V and 3 bases at J; junction bases unmatched: 7. The CDR3 is 15 residues long.

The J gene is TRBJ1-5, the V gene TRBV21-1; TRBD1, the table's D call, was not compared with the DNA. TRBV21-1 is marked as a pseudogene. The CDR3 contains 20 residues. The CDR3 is CASSNKIQNRLEASNQPQHF. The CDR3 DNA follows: TGTGCCAGCAGCAACAAGATTCAAAACAGGTTAGAAGCGAGCAATCAGCCCCAGCATTTT.

The CDR3 loop is CASSDRTGGYEQYF. The CDR3 DNA follows: TGTGCCAGCAGCGATCGGACAGGGGGCTACGAGCAGTACTTC. V gene TRBV11-3 combines with J gene TRBJ2-7; TRBD1 agrees at 10 bases. Germline trimming cut 5 bases from V and 3 bases from J; bases unmatched to any gene: 4. The CDR3 sequence is 14 residues long. The V gene's germline CDR1 is SGHNT and CDR2 YENEEA.